This paragraph reports one T cell receptor beta chain. The antigen is undetermined. The CDR3 covers 16 residues. Trimming pared 11 bases from V and 0 bases from J, leaving 20 bases between. Germline-derived CDR1 and CDR2 are LNHDA and SQIVND (reference sequence). This specimen belongs to a study of CD8 T cells in ankylosing spondylitis. Study-wide points: Characteristic, it appeared, of ankylosing spondylitis blood was a TCR beta motif of roughly eight highly homologous variants. Reportedly, significant enrichment of disease-linked clones occurred in matched ankylosing spondylitis synovial fluid. Reactive arthritis synovial fluid and blood previously showed some of these motif variants. Researchers report that disease-linked clones proved CD8+ and relatively rare in peripheral blood.

A quantitative 5'-RACE method, one with molecular barcodes, was used to make TCR beta libraries. MiXCR, run by TCRdb on the 5' RACE reads, gives a single entry per CDR3 protein. The sample lists about 420,000 distinct CDR3 sequences; about 22% were seen once. The rearrangement joins TRBV19 to TRBJ1-5; a possible D gene is TRBD1 (5 bases). The receptor's source is a male donor with ankylosing spondylitis. Sequences were obtained from blood, either unsorted or a sorted T cell fraction (not recorded which). This CDR3 reads CASWDGGLYSNQPQHF. In DNA form, the CDR3 reads TGTGCCTCCTGGGACGGAGGGCTTTATAGCAATCAGCCCCAGCATTTT.